These 4 T cell receptor beta chains share one sample of origin, sequenced in a study of T cells in Graves' hyperthyroidism and ophthalmopathy. The source material, RNA transcripts, was used to amplify TCR beta CDR3 regions. HTBI primers were the set used in a first-round RT-PCR of the TCR CDR3. TCRdb reprocessed the multiplex PCR reads with MiXCR, giving one entry per CDR3 protein. Here the sample spans hundreds of thousands of distinct CDR3 sequences, 14% to 15% being singletons. Sequenced: blood. Every receptor here comes from a middle-aged woman with Graves' ophthalmopathy.

This clonotype showed up many times. J is TRBJ2-5 and V is TRBV13; D may be TRBD1 (5 bases). Germline-derived CDR1 and CDR2 are PRHDT and FYEKMQ (reference sequence). Trimming cost V 4 bases and J 5 bases, with 11 bases left between them. The CDR3 contains 13 residues. The CDR3 region has the DNA TGTGCCAGCAGCTACGGCAGGGCTGAGACCCAGTACTTC. Protein: CASSYGRAETQYF.

The chain joins TRBV6-1 to TRBJ1-2; 8 positions agree with TRBD1. Germline CDR1 reads MNHNS; CDR2 reads SASEGT. CDR3 size: 14 residues. J was trimmed by 5 bases and V by 8 bases; bases with no gene match: 10. CDR3 nucleotide sequence: TGTGCCAGCCGAATGGACAGGGTCCTTTATGGCTACACCTTC. It is translated as CASRMDRVLYGYTF.

The rearrangement links TRBV28 to TRBJ2-5, with TRBD1 matching over 8 bases. This CDR3 has 12 residues. With V trimmed by 5 bases and J by 7 bases, 3 bases remained unmatched. The germline V gene encodes CDR1 MDHEN and CDR2 SYDVKM. In DNA form, the CDR3 reads TGTGCCAGCAGTCAGGGGGCGGGGACCCAGTACTTC. This codes for CASSQGAGTQYF.

This clonotype occurred many times. The chain uses TRBV7-8 and TRBJ2-7; either TRBD1 or TRBD2 may fit D (5 bases each). This CDR3 contains 14 residues. With 3 bases removed from V and 2 bases from J, the gap between germline ends came to 11 bases. Germline values: CDR1 SGHVS, CDR2 FQNEAQ. The chain's CDR3 is CASSFRDGTYEQYF. The DNA for the CDR3 is TGTGCCAGCAGCTTCCGGGACGGAACCTACGAGCAGTACTTC.